This is a list of T cell receptor beta chains from one sample in a study of cytomegalovirus exposure and HLA in healthy donors. Profiled with immunoSEQ multiplex PCR; TCRdb holds only in-frame clones, not every one. The table has 200,000 to 250,000 clones, approximately 82% seen once. Sequencing used PBMCs. The receptors originated from a woman aged 50 to 60 in good health and CMV-seropositive. The CDR3 runs from the conserved cysteine through the conserved F or W. A D gene is named only where the DNA matches it firmly. Not all rows give a size; the values are once, few, many and, for expanded clones, a class.

v_gene: TRBV15; d_gene: TRBD1; abundance: once; j_gene: TRBJ2-7; CDR3nt: TGTGCCACCAGCCGGCCGGGACAGGGGGCCGGCGAGCAGTACTTC; CDR3aa: CATSRPGQGAGEQYF
v_gene: TRBV4-3; d_gene: NA; abundance: NA; j_gene: TRBJ2-3; CDR3nt: TGCGCCAGCAGCCAAGACAGTACAGATACGCAGTATTTT; CDR3aa: CASSQDSTDTQYF
v_gene: TRBV7-9; d_gene: TRBD1; abundance: NA; j_gene: TRBJ2-5; CDR3nt: TGTGCCAGCAGCTTATGGACAGGGGGCTTGGAGACCCAGTACTTC; CDR3aa: CASSLWTGGLETQYF
v_gene: TRBV7-2; d_gene: TRBD2; abundance: NA; j_gene: TRBJ2-5; CDR3nt: TGTGCCAGCAGCTTCCCCCTAGCGGGGGGCAGGAACCGGGAGACCCAGTACTTC; CDR3aa: CASSFPLAGGRNRETQYF
v_gene: TRBV2; d_gene: TRBD1; abundance: NA; j_gene: TRBJ2-1; CDR3nt: TGTGCCAGCAGTGGAGGGAGGGGGACAGGGGGTTACAATGAGCAGTTCTTC; CDR3aa: CASSGGRGTGGYNEQFF
v_gene: TRBV5-4; d_gene: TRBD1; abundance: NA; j_gene: TRBJ2-3; CDR3nt: TGTGCCAGCAGCGCGCCGGGACAGGGGAAGGATACGCAGTATTTT; CDR3aa: CASSAPGQGKDTQYF
v_gene: TRBV19; d_gene: NA; abundance: NA; j_gene: TRBJ1-2; CDR3nt: TGTGCCACGCAGGACACCTACTATGGCTACACCTTC; CDR3aa: CATQDTYYGYTF
v_gene: TRBV5-4; d_gene: NA; abundance: once; j_gene: TRBJ2-6; CDR3nt: TGTGCCAGCACGAGGGAGCATGGGGCCAACGTCCTGACTTTC; CDR3aa: CASTREHGANVLTF
v_gene: TRBV5-1; d_gene: NA; abundance: few; j_gene: TRBJ1-1; CDR3nt: TGCGCCAGCAGCTTCCAGGTGCACACTGAAGCTTTCTTT; CDR3aa: CASSFQVHTEAFF
v_gene: TRBV7-2; d_gene: NA; abundance: NA; j_gene: TRBJ1-1; CDR3nt: TGTGCCAGCAGCTCTGATCAAGCCACTGAAGCTTTCTTT; CDR3aa: CASSSDQATEAFF
v_gene: TRBV4-3; d_gene: TRBD1; abundance: NA; j_gene: TRBJ2-5; CDR3nt: TGCGCCAGCAGCCCGAGGAGGTTAACCGGGACAGGGGAGGAGACCCAGTACTTC; CDR3aa: CASSPRRLTGTGEETQYF
v_gene: TRBV13; d_gene: TRBD1; abundance: NA; j_gene: TRBJ1-4; CDR3nt: TGTGCCAGCAGAGCTAAAGGGACAGGGTGGGAAAAACTGTTTTTT; CDR3aa: CASRAKGTGWEKLFF
v_gene: TRBV6-5; d_gene: NA; abundance: NA; j_gene: TRBJ1-2; CDR3nt: TGTGCCAGCAACCTCGGACGGGATGAAGAATATGGCTACACCTTC; CDR3aa: CASNLGRDEEYGYTF
v_gene: TRBV6-5; d_gene: TRBD1; abundance: NA; j_gene: TRBJ1-4; CDR3nt: TGTGCCAGCACCCCGGACAGGGGGCACGAAAAACTGTTTTTT; CDR3aa: CASTPDRGHEKLFF